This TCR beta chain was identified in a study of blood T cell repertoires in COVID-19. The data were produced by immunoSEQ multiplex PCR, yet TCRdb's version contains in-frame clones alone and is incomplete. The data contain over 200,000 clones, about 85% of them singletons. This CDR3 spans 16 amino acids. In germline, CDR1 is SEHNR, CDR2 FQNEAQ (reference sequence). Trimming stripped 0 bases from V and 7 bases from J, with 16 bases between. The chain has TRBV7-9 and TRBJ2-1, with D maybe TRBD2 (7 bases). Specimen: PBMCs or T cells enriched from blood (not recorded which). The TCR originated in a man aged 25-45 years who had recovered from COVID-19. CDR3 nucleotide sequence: TGTGCCAGCAGCTTAGCCTTGGGGGGGCCGCGGAATGAGCAGTTCTTC. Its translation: CASSLALGGPRNEQFF.